Reported below is one T cell receptor (beta chain). This clonotype has at least ten counts. Its antigen has not been determined. No qualities accompany the bases; no much larger clone lies one base away. Graves' hyperthyroidism was defined as stable when no progression to ophthalmopathy occurred over 18 months of follow-up. Hyperthyroidism patients were aged 18 to 65 years and newly diagnosed, with disease duration of less than 2 months. Exclusion was applied to patients with uncontrolled infections, other autoimmune diseases, pregnancy or lactation. Diagnoses were established on the basis of clinical symptoms, serum thyroxine and TRAb, thyroid ultrasound, and orbital computed tomography. PBMCs were separated from under 11 ml of fresh peripheral blood using Ficoll-Paque density gradient centrifugation. Total RNA was extracted using Trizol reagent, and RNA quality was assessed on an Agilent 2100 Bioanalyzer.

Trimming at the junction amounts to 6 bases on V and 4 bases on J, and the germline ends lie 15 bases apart. The CDR3 numbers 14 residues from cysteine through phenylalanine. Only CDR3 DNA remains: 42 bases, in frame from the first base. The TCR beta CDR3 regions were amplified from RNA transcripts. The TCR CDR3 was subjected to a first round of RT-PCR using the HTBI primer set and the Qiagen OneStep RT-PCR kit. Libraries were constructed in a second round of multiplex PCR, after which size selection and purification were carried out. Libraries were sequenced paired-end with 100 bp reads on an Illumina HiSeq2000. Regarding the original processing steps: SOAPnuke was used to process the raw data, throwing out any read that contained adapters or uncalled bases, had a mean Phred below 15, or lacked an exact constant-primer or identifier match. COPE v1.2.5 was used to merge high-quality paired reads, and clonotypes were defined as unique nucleotide sequences. MiTCR v1.1 was used to align the clonotypes against IMGT TRBV, TRBD and TRBJ reference segments. Analysis was restricted to V-J combinations with a frequency above 0.0001, which covered about 99% of repertoires. The TCS score was defined as F50 (clonal expansion) divided by E x V (chaos), with BLOSUM62-based TCRdist calculated between CDR3 peptides within each V-J. Welch's t-statistics and random forest reduced 500 to 650 V-J features to 13, which were used in a naive Bayes classifier (R e1071). TCRdb trimmed public reads at Q25 via fastp, called clones via MiXCR and kept in-frame beta chains. Records with the same CDR3 protein are collapsed into one entry carrying the most frequent genes and DNA. These V and J calls rely on TCRdb rather than the paper's analysis. The sample table records approximately 400,000 distinct CDR3 sequences; around a sixth of these occur just once. Clones ranked in the top ten supply 7.5% to 8% of the sample.

The sample belongs to a study of T cells in Graves' hyperthyroidism and ophthalmopathy (dated by TCRdb to between 2018 and 2021). Looking at the study overall: Peripheral blood was collected at initial diagnosis, before any treatment. To identify TCR V-J signatures that set the groups apart, the researchers used a discovery cohort of about a hundred patients, made up of approximately 43 with Graves' ophthalmopathy and 55 to 65 with stable Graves' hyperthyroidism. Prospective prediction of ophthalmopathy was tested in an independent validation cohort of 18 to 20 hyperthyroidism patients and around 16 patients who later progressed to ophthalmopathy. For training and testing, the roughly 100 patients in the discovery cohort were randomly divided in a 7:3 ratio. In addition, the study compared T-cell repertoires in thyroid tissue and in blood from roughly 6 Graves' hyperthyroidism patients. After blood sampling, hyperthyroidism patients were treated with methimazole at a starting dose of 30 mg daily, and ophthalmopathy patients were treated with high-dose intravenous methylprednisolone. The paper reports TCR Vbeta CDR3 sequencing of about 140 peripheral blood samples: under 45 ophthalmopathy, over 70 hyperthyroidism and roughly 17 progressor patients. Study-wide conclusions, independent of this receptor: Sample size was not statistically predetermined, and investigators were not blinded to group allocation. In cross-validation, a model built on a 13 V-J signature told ophthalmopathy apart from stable hyperthyroidism with approximately 90% sensitivity and about 81% specificity, and in testing the same model reached 80%/75%. In validation, the model predicted progression to ophthalmopathy a median of around 6.5 months before onset, with over 60% sensitivity and roughly 73% specificity. Most expanded thyroid clonotypes (frequency above 0.001) were also detected in blood, suggesting blood repertoires may reflect thyroid immune responses.

The clonotype was recovered from a woman between 18 and 29 years old with Graves' hyperthyroidism. The sequencing input was blood. In this chain, TRBV12-3 or TRBV12-4 is recombined with TRBJ1-1; the D gene is unclear. The sequenced DNA is TGTGCCAGCAGCACACGCCCCCTGGGCACTGAAGCTTTCTTT. Its translation reads: CASSTRPLGTEAFF.